This TCR beta chain is from a study of cytomegalovirus exposure and HLA in healthy donors. On the study more broadly: Out of about 360 genotyped donors, roughly 80% belonged to the Caucasian-associated ancestry cluster. Study conclusions and caveats: Most TCR beta V segments were productive about 90% or about 30% of the time in an earlier analysis. Most of the CMV-associated TCR beta chains (in a later analysis) appeared to be HLA-restricted.

A word on this clone: Antigen: not known.

Primers included in the PCR were 60 Vbeta and 13 Jbeta primers. The table came from immunoSEQ multiplex PCR; TCRdb's copy has only in-frame clones and leaves some out. This sample has tens of thousands of clones, with roughly 78% found just once. Germline lookup yields CDR1 SGHDT and CDR2 YYEEEE. V lost 1 base, J lost 3 bases, and 4 bases stayed unmatched. The CDR3 is 15 amino acids. Sequencing was performed on PBMCs. The chain employs TRBV5-6 and TRBJ2-7; 10 nucleotides agree with TRBD1. This TCR was sampled from a man aged 35 to 55 in good health and CMV-seronegative. In nucleotides, the CDR3 is TGTGCCAGCAGCTTGCCCGGGACAGGGGTCTACGAGCAGTACTTC. This encodes CASSLPGTGVYEQYF.